The rows below give T cell receptor beta chains drawn from one sample of a study of neurological immune-mediated disorders. Via MiXCR, TCRdb re-called the 5' RACE reads, giving one row per CDR3 protein. The sample includes more than 15,000 distinct CDR3 sequences, approximately 15% seen only once; the top ten take around 13%. Sequencing was carried out using PBMCs. These receptors were collected from a man in his sixties with HTLV-1-associated myelopathy (HAM/TSP). CDR3s include the opening cysteine and the closing phenylalanine or tryptophan. Fields, in order: J gene, V gene, CDR3 protein.

J: TRBJ2-1
V: TRBV7-9
CDR3: CASSLVGADTQFF

J: TRBJ1-1
V: TRBV15
CDR3: CATSRDRSTEAFF

J: TRBJ1-2
V: TRBV4-1
CDR3: CASSPPDSPNYGYTF

J: TRBJ2-1
V: TRBV20-1
CDR3: CSARILAGEHNEQFF

J: TRBJ2-7
V: TRBV5-1
CDR3: CASTPGAGQNYEQYF

J: TRBJ1-2
V: TRBV6-2/TRBV6-3
CDR3: CASSFPQGSRGYTF

J: TRBJ1-5
V: TRBV20-1
CDR3: CSAYRTGRNQPQHF

J: TRBJ1-1
V: TRBV5-1
CDR3: CASSRAATMNTEAFF

J: TRBJ2-2
V: TRBV20-1
CDR3: CSARWQGRDTGELFF

J: TRBJ2-5
V: TRBV4-2
CDR3: CASSQGFIETQYF

J: TRBJ2-5
V: TRBV6-2/TRBV6-3
CDR3: CASDRTSGGVSRETQYF

J: TRBJ2-5
V: TRBV15
CDR3: CATSRDMAGGTQETQYF

J: TRBJ2-2
V: TRBV10-3
CDR3: CAISESLLGTGELFF

J: TRBJ2-7
V: TRBV9
CDR3: CASSVGLEGYEQYF

J: TRBJ2-5
V: TRBV6-5
CDR3: CASSTTPVPGGTQYF

J: TRBJ2-5
V: TRBV10-3
CDR3: CAISESGSETQYF

J: TRBJ1-2
V: TRBV6-6
CDR3: CASRHGDRTSDYNF

J: TRBJ1-2
V: TRBV11-2
CDR3: CASSSYLGPSNYGYTF

J: TRBJ1-1
V: TRBV20-1
CDR3: CSARGHVGTTEAFF

J: TRBJ2-1
V: TRBV6-2/TRBV6-3
CDR3: CASRKSGGDEQFF

J: TRBJ1-1
V: TRBV7-7
CDR3: CASSLGPSTEAFF

J: TRBJ1-1
V: TRBV10-3
CDR3: CAIRNDIGEGSEAFF

J: TRBJ2-7
V: TRBV6-1
CDR3: CASTLSYSEQYF

J: TRBJ2-7
V: TRBV2
CDR3: CATGTFGYEQYF

J: TRBJ2-5
V: TRBV20-1
CDR3: CSARAAPSGGAEAETQYF

J: TRBJ2-7
V: TRBV7-9
CDR3: CASSRGRSYEQYF

J: TRBJ2-5
V: TRBV5-5
CDR3: CASSLEGLAAETQYF

J: TRBJ2-3
V: TRBV20-1
CDR3: CSASSVAGGSNTQYF

J: TRBJ2-5
V: TRBV5-1
CDR3: CASSPVGSQETQYF

J: TRBJ2-3
V: TRBV11-2
CDR3: CASSSLAGATDTQYF

J: TRBJ1-6
V: TRBV20-1
CDR3: CSASGGTDNSPLHF

J: TRBJ2-7
V: TRBV6-6
CDR3: CASSYSASGGMEQYF

J: TRBJ1-2
V: TRBV2
CDR3: CASSMTAEAYGYTF

J: TRBJ2-2
V: TRBV5-1
CDR3: CASSLGAGSTGELFF

J: TRBJ2-3
V: TRBV7-3
CDR3: CASRSGGAADTQYF

J: TRBJ2-3
V: TRBV4-3
CDR3: CASSQGWGLSDTQYF

J: TRBJ1-5
V: TRBV18
CDR3: CASSSLDSNQPQHF

J: TRBJ1-1
V: TRBV10-3
CDR3: CAISEHDGTEAFF

J: TRBJ2-1
V: TRBV12-3/TRBV12-4
CDR3: CASSLAVESSYNEQFF

J: TRBJ2-3
V: TRBV4-2
CDR3: CASSQRGGGAADTQYF

J: TRBJ2-6
V: TRBV6-6
CDR3: CASSRPGRGSSGANVLTF

J: TRBJ1-5
V: TRBV5-1
CDR3: CASSLDRGSQPQHF

J: TRBJ1-6
V: TRBV6-4
CDR3: CASRADRATNSPLHF

J: TRBJ2-5
V: TRBV6-2/TRBV6-3
CDR3: CASSWQGQETQYF

J: TRBJ1-3
V: TRBV2
CDR3: CASIRTATIYF

J: TRBJ1-4
V: TRBV10-3
CDR3: CAISESEGGMGEKLFF

J: TRBJ2-1
V: TRBV20-1
CDR3: CSAESGTGGSEQFF

J: TRBJ2-3
V: TRBV5-1
CDR3: CASSSGLPTDTQYF

J: TRBJ1-6
V: TRBV7-3
CDR3: CASSATGSRSPLHF

J: TRBJ2-5
V: TRBV7-9
CDR3: CASSPRDRDQETQYF

J: TRBJ1-5
V: TRBV20-1
CDR3: CSARKTAMGAQHF

J: TRBJ1-2
V: TRBV5-6
CDR3: CASSPYTTSNYGYTF

J: TRBJ1-4
V: TRBV12-3/TRBV12-4
CDR3: CASSFSRDRLKLFF

J: TRBJ1-3
V: TRBV9
CDR3: CASSADVGTNGNTIYF

J: TRBJ1-5
V: TRBV19
CDR3: CASSFGPGGGQPQHF